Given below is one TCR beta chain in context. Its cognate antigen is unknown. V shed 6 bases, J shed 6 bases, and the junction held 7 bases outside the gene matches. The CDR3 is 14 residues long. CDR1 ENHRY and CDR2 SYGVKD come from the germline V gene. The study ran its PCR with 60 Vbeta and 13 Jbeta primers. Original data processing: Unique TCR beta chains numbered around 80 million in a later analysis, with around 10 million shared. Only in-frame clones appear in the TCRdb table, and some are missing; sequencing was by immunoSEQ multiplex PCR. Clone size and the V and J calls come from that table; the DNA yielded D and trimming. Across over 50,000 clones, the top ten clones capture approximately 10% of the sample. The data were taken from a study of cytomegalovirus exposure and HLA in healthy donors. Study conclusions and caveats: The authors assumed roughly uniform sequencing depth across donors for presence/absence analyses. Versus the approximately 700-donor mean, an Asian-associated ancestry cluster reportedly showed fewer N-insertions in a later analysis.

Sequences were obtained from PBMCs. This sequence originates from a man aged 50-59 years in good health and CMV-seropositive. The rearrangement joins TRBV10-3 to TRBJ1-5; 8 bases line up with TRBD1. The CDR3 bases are TGTGCCATCAGCCCGACAGGGGCCTCTCAGCCCCAGCATTTT. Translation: CAISPTGASQPQHF.